Listed below are T cell receptor beta chains from one sample, sequenced in a study of blood T cell repertoires in COVID-19. Generated by immunoSEQ multiplex PCR, the TCRdb table keeps only in-frame clones and is missing some. The sample holds some 230,000 clones; about 86% are singletons and the top ten take around 9.6%. Source material: peripheral blood. These receptors were taken from a woman aged 45-65 years with COVID-19, enrolled during active disease. Both conserved end residues are part of each CDR3. A D gene is named only where the DNA matches it firmly. The size of a clone is reported for some rows only, either as once, few or many, or as a class for expanded clones.

D,J,length,V,size,CDR3,DNA
TRBD1,TRBJ2-1,15,TRBV27,NA,CASSLTGTGHNEQFF,TGTGCCAGCAGTCTTACTGGGACAGGCCACAATGAGCAGTTCTTC
TRBD1,TRBJ2-7,16,TRBV19,NA,CASSSSRDRGFYEQYF,TGTGCCAGTAGTTCCTCCCGGGACAGAGGATTTTACGAGCAGTACTTC
TRBD2,TRBJ2-5,13,TRBV29-1,few,CSVDSSGGETQYF,TGCAGCGTTGATTCTAGCGGGGGGGAGACCCAGTACTTC
TRBD1,TRBJ2-5,15,TRBV5-6,NA,CASSPGGTGGETQYF,TGTGCCAGCAGCCCCGGGGGAACAGGGGGAGAGACCCAGTACTTC
NA,TRBJ2-3,17,TRBV4-3,NA,CASSPKLAGRNTDTQYF,TGCGCCAGCAGCCCCAAACTTGCGGGACGTAACACAGATACGCAGTATTTT
TRBD1,TRBJ1-2,15,TRBV4-1,NA,CASSQDEGAGYGYTF,TGCGCCAGCAGCCAAGATGAGGGGGCTGGGTATGGCTACACCTTC
TRBD2,TRBJ2-7,15,TRBV7-2,NA,CASSLVSGGTYEQYF,TGTGCCAGCAGCTTGGTGAGCGGGGGGACCTACGAGCAGTACTTC
NA,TRBJ2-1,12,TRBV18,NA,CASSSGLSLQFF,TGTGCCAGCTCGTCCGGACTCTCCCTCCAGTTCTTC
TRBD2,TRBJ2-3,16,TRBV11-2,NA,CASTPPGRGGPDTQYF,TGTGCCAGCACCCCACCGGGGCGGGGGGGCCCAGATACGCAGTATTTT
TRBD1,TRBJ2-3,16,TRBV5-1,NA,CASSLEMRGRTDTQYF,TGCGCCAGCAGCTTGGAAATGAGGGGGCGCACAGATACGCAGTATTTT
NA,TRBJ1-1,11,TRBV6-5,NA,CASSRGQEAFF,TGTGCCAGCAGTCGCGGCCAAGAAGCTTTCTTT
NA,TRBJ2-1,13,TRBV11-3,NA,CASSLVRIDEQFF,TGTGCCAGCAGCTTAGTGAGGATTGATGAGCAGTTCTTC
NA,TRBJ1-1,14,TRBV27,NA,CASSFSSLLTEAFF,TGTGCCAGCAGTTTCTCCTCACTTCTAACTGAAGCTTTCTTT
TRBD1,TRBJ1-1,17,TRBV28,NA,CASSSEQGALRAGKAFF,TGTGCCAGCAGTTCCGAACAGGGGGCCCTGAGGGCAGGAAAGGCTTTCTTT
NA,TRBJ1-1,12,TRBV19,few,CASIRRQGEAFF,TGTGCCAGTATCCGTCGGCAGGGTGAAGCTTTCTTT
TRBD1,TRBJ1-6,15,TRBV6-5,NA,CASRTQGAQSSPLHF,TGTGCCAGCAGGACACAGGGGGCGCAGAGTTCACCCCTCCACTTT
NA,TRBJ1-1,11,TRBV2,NA,CASSVYTEAFF,TGTGCCAGCAGCGTGTACACTGAAGCTTTCTTT
TRBD1,TRBJ1-5,14,TRBV19,NA,CASRRDRVEQPQHF,TGTGCCAGTCGCCGGGACAGGGTGGAGCAGCCCCAGCATTTT
NA,TRBJ2-5,15,TRBV28,NA,CASSSRGGPQETQYF,TGTGCCAGCAGTAGCCGTGGGGGCCCTCAAGAGACCCAGTACTTC
TRBD2,TRBJ2-1,14,TRBV5-1,NA,CASSSGGVNNEQFF,TGCGCCAGCAGCTCGGGAGGGGTGAACAATGAGCAGTTCTTC
TRBD2,TRBJ2-1,17,TRBV5-6,NA,CASSRGGAGGAYNEQFF,TGTGCCAGCAGCCGCGGGGGGGCCGGGGGAGCCTACAATGAGCAGTTCTTC
TRBD2,TRBJ2-7,17,TRBV4-3,NA,CASSQAVASGPLDEQYF,TGCGCCAGCAGCCAAGCCGTAGCTAGCGGGCCTCTGGACGAGCAGTACTTC
NA,TRBJ1-3,13,TRBV10-2,NA,CASSERGANTIYF,TGCGCCAGCAGTGAACGGGGGGCGAACACCATATATTTT
NA,TRBJ1-1,14,TRBV5-1,NA,CASSSSNRALEAFF,TGCGCCAGCAGCTCCAGTAACAGGGCTCTTGAAGCTTTCTTT
NA,TRBJ1-6,17,TRBV4-1,NA,CASSQGNRESYNSPLHF,TGCGCCAGCAGCCAAGGCAACAGAGAATCATATAATTCACCCCTCCACTTT
NA,TRBJ2-7,13,TRBV12-3/TRBV12-4,NA,CASTGRFFYEQYF,TGTGCCAGCACTGGTCGGTTCTTCTACGAGCAGTACTTC
TRBD2,TRBJ2-1,16,TRBV24-1,NA,CATSDVTSGVGNEQFF,TGTGCCACCAGTGATGTGACTAGCGGGGTGGGGAATGAGCAGTTCTTC
NA,TRBJ2-1,14,TRBV28,NA,CASSLLQGYNEQFF,TGTGCCAGCAGTTTATTACAGGGCTACAATGAGCAGTTCTTC
NA,TRBJ1-3,11,TRBV29-1,once,CSVRGSNTIYF,TGCAGCGTCCGGGGGTCAAACACCATATATTTT